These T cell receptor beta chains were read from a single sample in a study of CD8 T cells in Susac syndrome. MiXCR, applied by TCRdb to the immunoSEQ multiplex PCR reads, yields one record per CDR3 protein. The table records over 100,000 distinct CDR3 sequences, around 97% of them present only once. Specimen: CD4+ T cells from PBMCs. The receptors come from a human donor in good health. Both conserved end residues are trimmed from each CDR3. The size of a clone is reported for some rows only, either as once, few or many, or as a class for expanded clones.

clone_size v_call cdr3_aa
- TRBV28 ASSQGGSGANVLT
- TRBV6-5 ASSYGVVGSYEQY
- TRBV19 ASSIGGTGMDYEQY
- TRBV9 ASSAWTGGRTGELF
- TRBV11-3 ASSFAERELF
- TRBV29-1 STRTGSEAF
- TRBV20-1 SARDQGKGQAEQY
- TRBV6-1 ASSEAPNTGELF
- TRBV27 ASRALAGGPSEQY
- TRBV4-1 ASSQPEQGGGNYGYT
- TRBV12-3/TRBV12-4 ASITGTANTEAF
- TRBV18 ASSPRELRETQY
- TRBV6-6 ASSFSRQEGLY
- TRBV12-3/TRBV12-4 ASTFSGANVLT
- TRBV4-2 ASSQDAGGGHTDTQY
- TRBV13 ASSSSSYFAGTAERELF
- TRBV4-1 ASSQARINPGSGANVLT
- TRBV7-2 ASSLALIRRPSSSGANVLT
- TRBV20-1 SASDSPAKNIQY
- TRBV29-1 SVGVGNQPQH
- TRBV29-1 SVSGQGPGELF
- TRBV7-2 ASSPTSGTYEQY
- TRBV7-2 ASSRTAYGYT
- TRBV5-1 ASSLVTVNTEAF
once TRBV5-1 ASSLLISQETQY
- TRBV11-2 ASSLDFSYEQY
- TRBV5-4 ASSLLGGRTGS